These 23 T cell receptor beta chains were all obtained from the same sample, sequenced in a study of PD-1 blockade in mismatch repair-deficient tumors listed by TCRdb under 2017. Library preparation employed the immunoSEQ multiplex PCR assay. The immuneACCESS repertoire file appears here via TCRdb, limited to in-frame rearrangements. These files lack a portion of the clones; in checked studies, under half of the deficit traces to unresolved V genes, and the cause of the others is not known. This sample holds about 110,000 clones; about 80% were observed only once. The top ten constitute 4.7% of the sample. This specimen consisted of peripheral blood, obtained 60 weeks after starting pembrolizumab. The receptors stem from an adult with mismatch repair-deficient cancer.

This sequence joins TRBV2 and TRBJ2-1; unclear D gene. Between the trimmed V and J ends, which lost 6 bases and 0 bases, there was a span of 6 bases. CDR3 length: 13 residues. The germline CDR1 and CDR2 sequences are SNHLY and FYNNEI. The chain's CDR3 is CASSQDSYNEQFF. The CDR3 nucleotides read TGTGCCAGCAGCCAGGACTCCTACAATGAGCAGTTCTTC.

The J gene is TRBJ2-1, the V gene TRBV9; 7 bases map to TRBD1. The germline gives CDR1 SGDLS, CDR2 YYNGEE. This CDR3 is built from 15 residues. V shed 0 bases and J 4 bases; nucleotides not matched to a gene: 4. The CDR3 sequence is CASSVVQGTYNEQFF. In DNA, the CDR3 is TGTGCCAGCAGCGTAGTACAGGGGACGTACAATGAGCAGTTCTTC. The full variable domain, in which reference TRBV9 and TRBJ2-1 provide the parts outside the CDR3, is DSGVTQTPKHLITATGQRVTLRCSPRSGDLSVYWYQQSLDQGLQFLIQYYNGEERAKGNILERFSAQQFPDLHSELNLSSLELGDSALYFCASSVVQGTYNEQFFGPGTRLTVL.

The chain uses TRBV27 and TRBJ1-2; D is ambiguous. Germline-derived CDR1 and CDR2 are MNHEY and SMNVEV (reference sequence). Trimming removed 6 bases from V and 8 bases from J, with 16 bases in between. The CDR3 consists of 13 residues. CDR3 nucleotide sequence: TGTGCCAGCAGCGACCTCGCCCCTGGGGGCTACACCTTC. As protein: CASSDLAPGGYTF.

The rearrangement links TRBV2 to TRBJ1-1; the D is unclear. Germline CDR1 reads SNHLY; CDR2 reads FYNNEI. The V end lost 1 base, the J end lost 0 bases, and 6 bases lay between the germline ends. The CDR3 is made up of 14 amino acids. CDR3 region: CASSEGSVNTEAFF. CDR3 bases: TGTGCCAGCAGTGAAGGGTCGGTGAACACTGAAGCTTTCTTT.

This clone has only one observation. The chain joins TRBV19 to TRBJ2-1; 9 nucleotides line up with TRBD2. The trim removed 4 bases at V and 0 bases at J, leaving 4 bases unmatched. The germline V gene encodes CDR1 LNHDA and CDR2 SQIVND (reference sequence). CDR3 length: 16 amino acids. The CDR3 protein is CASSNPSGISYNEQFF. The CDR3 coding sequence is TGTGCCAGTAGTAACCCTAGCGGGATCTCCTACAATGAGCAGTTCTTC.

V is TRBV4-2 and J is TRBJ2-7, with 9 bases matching TRBD2. The germline V gene has CDR1 LGHNA and CDR2 YNFKEQ. The CDR3 extends over 15 amino acids. V lost 0 bases to trimming and J lost 3 bases; unmatched junction nucleotides: 3. CDR3 region: CASSQDETSGYEQYF. For the CDR3, the DNA is TGTGCCAGCAGCCAAGATGAGACTAGCGGCTACGAGCAGTACTTC.

The gene calls are TRBV18 and TRBJ2-3, with D perhaps matching TRBD1 (7 bases). The CDR3 has 15 residues. V lost 6 bases and J 2 bases, leaving 15 bases between the germline ends. The V gene's germline CDR1 is KGHSH and CDR2 LQKENI. The CDR3 sequence: CASSFQGGSTDTQYF. CDR3 sequence (DNA): TGTGCCAGCTCCTTCCAGGGGGGTTCCACAGATACGCAGTATTTT.

In nucleotides, the CDR3 is TGTGCCAGCAGCCAGATCCTGGGATACAATGAGCAGTTCTTC. Translation gives CASSQILGYNEQFF. The rearrangement links TRBV14 to TRBJ2-1; no definite D call. The V gene's germline CDR1 is SGHDN and CDR2 FVKESK. The CDR3 contains 14 residues. V was pared by 3 bases and J by 4 bases, with 10 bases between.

The gene calls are TRBV5-1 and TRBJ2-4, with 7 nucleotides matching TRBD1. Germline lookup yields CDR1 SGHRS and CDR2 YFSETQ. V lost 4 bases to trimming and J lost 0 bases; unmatched junction nucleotides: 16. This CDR3 is built from 19 residues. Here the CDR3 DNA reads TGCGCCAGCAGCACAGATTACGACAGGGATGAGGGAGCCAAAAACATTCAGTACTTC. Protein: CASSTDYDRDEGAKNIQYF. Together with reference TRBV5-1 and TRBJ2-4, the CDR3 gives the full variable domain: KAGVTQTPRYLIKTRGQQVTLSCSPISGHRSVSWYQQTPGQGLQFLFEYFSETQRNKGNFPGRFSGRQFSNSRSEMNVSTLELGDSALYLCASSTDYDRDEGAKNIQYFGAGTRLSVL.

V is TRBV28 and J is TRBJ2-2, with 11 bases matching TRBD1. This CDR3 has 17 amino acids. V trimming: 4 bases; J trimming: 9 bases; junction bases outside the gene matches: 13. From germline, CDR1 is MDHEN and CDR2 SYDVKM. The CDR3 is CASSSSGQGVTSRELFF. In nucleotides, the CDR3 is TGTGCCAGCAGTTCCTCGGGACAGGGGGTAACTAGTAGGGAGCTGTTTTTT.

The V and J genes are TRBV28 and TRBJ2-3; TRBD2 is a possible D gene (6 bases). V was pared by 7 bases and J by 3 bases, with 20 bases between. This CDR3 has 16 amino acids. The germline gives CDR1 MDHEN, CDR2 SYDVKM. CDR3 loop: CASTGWSEGRTDTQYF. In DNA form, the CDR3 reads TGTGCCAGCACAGGGTGGTCGGAGGGCCGAACAGATACGCAGTATTTT.

The J gene is TRBJ2-1, the V gene TRBV27; D is perhaps TRBD2 (5 bases). Trimming stripped 4 bases from V and 7 bases from J, with 14 bases between. Germline CDR1 is MNHEY and CDR2 is SMNVEV (reference sequence). The CDR3 is 14 residues long. As DNA, the CDR3 is TGTGCCAGCAGTTACACTAAACTAGTGAATGAGCAGTTCTTC. Translated, it gives CASSYTKLVNEQFF.

This clone was counted once. The V and J genes are TRBV7-2 and TRBJ2-2; 7 nucleotides line up with TRBD1. The CDR3 sequence is 14 residues long. Germline CDR1 is SGHTA and CDR2 is FQGNSA. Trimming took 5 bases from V and 5 from J; bases not matched to a gene: 5. CDR3 sequence reads: CASSPRQGTGELFF. CDR3 coding DNA: TGTGCCAGCAGCCCCCGACAGGGAACCGGGGAGCTGTTTTTT.

The chain couples TRBV19 to TRBJ2-1; 7 nucleotides align to TRBD2. Per the germline V gene, CDR1 is LNHDA and CDR2 is SQIVND (reference sequence). After removal of 8 bases from V and 7 bases from J, the junction contained 38 bases not matched to a gene. CDR3 length equals 23 residues. This CDR3 is CASSPPRRGVSRAISGKWNEQFF. The CDR3 DNA reads TGTGCCAGTTCTCCCCCACGCCGAGGGGTGAGCAGGGCAATAAGCGGGAAGTGGAATGAGCAGTTCTTC.

The CDR3, as DNA: TGTGCCAGCAGTTACTCTGCTAGCGGGGGAGATGAGCAGTTCTTC. Its protein product is CASSYSASGGDEQFF. The chain employs TRBV6-6 and TRBJ2-1, with 10 positions matching TRBD2. Germline trimming cut 0 bases from V and 8 bases from J; bases unmatched to any gene: 4. Germline lookup yields CDR1 MNHNY and CDR2 SVGAGI (reference sequence). This CDR3 contains 15 residues.

This chain uses TRBV7-3 with TRBJ2-1; 11 positions agree with TRBD2. V shed 4 bases and J 2 bases; nucleotides not matched to a gene: 4. The CDR3 totals 16 residues. CDR1 is SGHTA and CDR2 is FQGTGA in the germline V gene. CDR3 in amino acids: CASSSNSGRAYNEQFF. CDR3 in DNA: TGTGCCAGCAGCTCCAATAGCGGGAGGGCCTACAATGAGCAGTTCTTC.

The chain recombines TRBV5-1 with TRBJ2-5, with 12 bases fitting TRBD2. Trimming cost V 0 bases and J 5 bases; bases outside gene matches: 2. The CDR3 has 15 amino acids. Germline CDR1 is SGHRS and CDR2 is YFSETQ. CDR3 sequence: CASSLGTSGTETQYF. CDR3 bases: TGCGCCAGCAGCTTGGGGACTAGCGGGACGGAGACCCAGTACTTC.

This clone was detected once. The chain joins TRBV7-8 to TRBJ2-5, with D perhaps matching TRBD2 (6 bases). Germline V CDR1 and CDR2: SGHVS, FQNEAQ. The V end was cut by 5 bases, the J end by 5 bases, with 12 bases between. The CDR3 is made up of 13 amino acids. The DNA for the CDR3 is TGTGCCAGCAGCCGGGACTGGGCCGAGACCCAGTACTTC. Translation: CASSRDWAETQYF.

V usage is TRBV7-9 and J usage is TRBJ2-3; TRBD2 aligns across 12 bases. CDR3 size: 15 residues. Germline V gene lookup returns CDR1 SEHNR and CDR2 FQNEAQ (reference sequence). The trim removed 8 bases at V and 3 bases at J, leaving 6 bases unmatched. In nucleotides, the CDR3 is TGTGCCAGCCGGGAGGGGACTAGCGGGACAGATACGCAGTATTTT. Translated, it gives CASREGTSGTDTQYF.

This clone has more than one count but fewer than ten. V usage is TRBV9 and J usage is TRBJ1-3, with TRBD1 matching over 7 bases. V gave up 2 bases and J gave up 0 bases; unmatched junction bases: 2. CDR3 length: 15 residues. CDR1 and CDR2 (germline): SGDLS, YYNGEE. CDR3 coding DNA: TGTGCCAGCAGCGTCGGGACAGACTCTGGAAACACCATATATTTT. This codes for CASSVGTDSGNTIYF.

The V and J genes are TRBV6-1 and TRBJ2-5; D not certain. CDR3 length equals 12 residues. CDR1 and CDR2 from the germline V gene are MNHNS and SASEGT. Trimming removed 4 bases from V and 2 bases from J, with 5 bases in between. The CDR3: CASSARQETQYF. The CDR3 bases are TGTGCCAGCAGTGCCAGGCAAGAGACCCAGTACTTC.

The gene calls are TRBV2 and TRBJ2-6; D may be TRBD2 (5 bases). The germline V gene has CDR1 SNHLY and CDR2 FYNNEI. The CDR3 spans 18 residues. Between the trimmed V and J ends, which lost 4 bases and 0 bases, there was a span of 16 bases. CDR3 amino acids: CASSVAGKTYSGANVLTF. CDR3 nucleotide sequence: TGTGCCAGCAGTGTTGCCGGGAAAACTTACTCTGGGGCCAACGTCCTGACTTTC.

The CDR3, as DNA: TGTGCCAGCAGTTACCCCGGACTCCCTTACATTCAGTACTTC. This codes for CASSYPGLPYIQYF. The rearrangement links TRBV6-6 to TRBJ2-4; D is perhaps TRBD2 (5 bases). CDR1 is MNHNY, CDR2 SVGAGI, per germline (reference sequence). V dropped 2 bases and J dropped 8 bases, with 13 bases sitting between them. There are 14 residues in the CDR3.